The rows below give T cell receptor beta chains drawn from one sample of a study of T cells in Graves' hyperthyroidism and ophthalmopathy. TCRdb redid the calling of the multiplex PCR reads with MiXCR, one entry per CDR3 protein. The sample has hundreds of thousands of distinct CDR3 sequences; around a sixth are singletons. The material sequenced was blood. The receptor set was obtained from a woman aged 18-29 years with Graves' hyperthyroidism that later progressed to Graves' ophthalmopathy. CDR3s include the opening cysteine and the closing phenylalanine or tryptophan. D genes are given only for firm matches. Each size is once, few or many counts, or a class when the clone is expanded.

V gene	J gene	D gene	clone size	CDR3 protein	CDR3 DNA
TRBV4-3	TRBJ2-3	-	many	CASSQTNPGRTQYF	TGCGCCAGCAGCCAGACAAATCCGGGCCGTACGCAGTATTTT
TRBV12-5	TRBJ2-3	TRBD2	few	CASGSGRAADTQYF	TGTGCTAGTGGGAGCGGGAGGGCCGCAGATACGCAGTATTTT
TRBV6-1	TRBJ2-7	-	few	CASPGEAGWNEQYF	TGTGCCAGCCCGGGAGAGGCAGGGTGGAACGAGCAGTACTTC
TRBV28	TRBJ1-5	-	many	CASRLQGNNQPQHF	TGTGCCAGCAGACTTCAGGGGAACAATCAGCCCCAGCATTTT
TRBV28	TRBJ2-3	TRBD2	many	CASSLSGGLNPTDTQYF	TGTGCCAGCAGTTTAAGCGGGGGCCTTAATCCCACAGATACGCAGTATTTT
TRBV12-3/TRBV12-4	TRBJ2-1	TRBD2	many	CASSLGTSGRVAYNEQFF	TGTGCCAGCAGTTTGGGGACTAGCGGGAGGGTCGCCTACAATGAGCAGTTCTTC
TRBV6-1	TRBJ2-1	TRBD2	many	CASSRLLAGGGNEQFF	TGTGCCAGCAGTCGACTGCTAGCGGGAGGGGGCAATGAGCAGTTCTTC
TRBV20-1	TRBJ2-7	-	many	CSAADSYEQYF	TGCAGTGCTGCGGACTCCTACGAGCAGTACTTC
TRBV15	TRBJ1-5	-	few	CATSRDRGVGQPQHF	TGTGCCACCAGCAGAGATCGAGGGGTAGGCCAGCCCCAGCATTTT
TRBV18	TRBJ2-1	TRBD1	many	CASSPLTGVRNEQFF	TGTGCCAGCTCACCCTTGACAGGGGTCCGCAATGAGCAGTTCTTC